Sequencing of this TCR beta chain was carried out in a study of beta chain features in type 1 diabetes. Whole-study findings and limits: Fewer junction insertions and more nucleotide deletions appeared in type 1 diabetes patients. Over-representation of high TCR-expressing cells was a possible consequence of cDNA sequencing.

Only a few counts were recorded for this clone. Its antigen is undetermined. All of the isolated RNA was reverse transcribed, so expressed TCRB transcripts were sequenced. Each sample of naive, central memory or regulatory T cells had, on average, approximately 3.5 million reads. Using immunoSEQ multiplex PCR, the repertoire was profiled, and TCRdb retains in-frame clones only, with some absent. The sample carries 970,000 or so clones, around a sixth recorded once. This CDR3 contains 18 residues. CDR1 and CDR2 from the germline V gene are SEHNR and FQNEAQ (reference sequence). Trimming cost V 5 bases and J 3 bases; bases outside gene matches: 12.

The receptor comes from a woman between 18 and 29 years old in good health. The specimen was naive CD4+ T cells from blood. The chain recombines TRBV7-9 with TRBJ1-4; 10 bases align to TRBD1. CDR3 DNA sequence: TGTGCCAGCAGCGAATGGGACAGGGGTTCGTGGTCTAATGAAAAACTGTTTTTT. This gives the protein CASSEWDRGSWSNEKLFF.